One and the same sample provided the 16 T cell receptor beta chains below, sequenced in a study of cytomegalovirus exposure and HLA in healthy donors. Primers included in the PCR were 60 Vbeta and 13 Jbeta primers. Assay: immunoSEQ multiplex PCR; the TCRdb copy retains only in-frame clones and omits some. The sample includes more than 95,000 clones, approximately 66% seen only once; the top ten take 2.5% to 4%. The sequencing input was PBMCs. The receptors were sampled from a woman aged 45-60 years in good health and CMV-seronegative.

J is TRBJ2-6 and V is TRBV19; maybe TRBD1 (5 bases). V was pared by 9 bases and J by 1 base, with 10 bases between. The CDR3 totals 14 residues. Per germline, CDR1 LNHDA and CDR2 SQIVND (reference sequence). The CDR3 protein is CASSQASGANVLTF. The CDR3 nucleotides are TGTGCCAGCTCACAGGCATCTGGGGCCAACGTCCTGACTTTC.

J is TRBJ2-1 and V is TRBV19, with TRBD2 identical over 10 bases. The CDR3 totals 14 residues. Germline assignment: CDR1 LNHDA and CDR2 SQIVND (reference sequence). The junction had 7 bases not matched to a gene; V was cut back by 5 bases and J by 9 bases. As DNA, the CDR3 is TGTGCCAGTAGTCAAGGGACTAGCGTTGGTGAGCAGTTCTTC. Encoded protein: CASSQGTSVGEQFF.

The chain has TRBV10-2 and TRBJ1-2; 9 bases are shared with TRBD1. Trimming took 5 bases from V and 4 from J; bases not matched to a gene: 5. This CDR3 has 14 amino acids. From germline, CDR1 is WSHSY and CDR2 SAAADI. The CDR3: CASSTDRGAYGYTF. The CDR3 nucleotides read TGCGCCAGCAGTACTGACAGGGGGGCCTATGGCTACACCTTC.

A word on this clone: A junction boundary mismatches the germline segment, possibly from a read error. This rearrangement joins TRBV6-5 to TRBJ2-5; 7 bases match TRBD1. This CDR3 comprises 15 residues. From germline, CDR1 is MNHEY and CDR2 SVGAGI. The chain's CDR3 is CASSYSPDRAETRYF. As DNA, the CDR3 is TGTGCCAGCAGTTACTCACCCGACAGGGCGGAGACCCGGTACTTC.

The CDR3 sequence: CASSQPPGGAFF. CDR3 in DNA: TGTGCCAGCAGTCAACCTCCCGGGGGGGCTTTCTTT. V gene TRBV27 combines with J gene TRBJ1-1; weak D call: TRBD1 (5 bases). V was trimmed by 5 bases and J by 11 bases, leaving 15 bases between them. The CDR3 contains 12 residues. Germline CDR1 and CDR2: MNHEY and SMNVEV (reference sequence).

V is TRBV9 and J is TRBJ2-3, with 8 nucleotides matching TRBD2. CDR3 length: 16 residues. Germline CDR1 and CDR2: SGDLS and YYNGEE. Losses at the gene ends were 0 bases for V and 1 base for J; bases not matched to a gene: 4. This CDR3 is CASSVAPSGRTDTQYF. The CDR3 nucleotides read TGTGCCAGCAGCGTAGCGCCTAGCGGGCGCACAGATACGCAGTATTTT.

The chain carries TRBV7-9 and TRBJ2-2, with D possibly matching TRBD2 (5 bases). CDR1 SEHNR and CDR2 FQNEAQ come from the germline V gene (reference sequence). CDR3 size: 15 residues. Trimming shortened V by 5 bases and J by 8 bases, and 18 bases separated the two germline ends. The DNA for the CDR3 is TGTGCCAGCAGCCCCCCTAGCACTGAGGGAGGGGAGCTGTTTTTT. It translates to CASSPPSTEGGELFF.

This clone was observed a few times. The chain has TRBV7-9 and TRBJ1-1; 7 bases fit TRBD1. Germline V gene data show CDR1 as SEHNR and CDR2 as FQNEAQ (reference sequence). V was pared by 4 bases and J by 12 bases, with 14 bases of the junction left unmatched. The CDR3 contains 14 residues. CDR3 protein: CASSSIIDRARTFF. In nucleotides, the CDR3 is TGTGCCAGCAGCTCTATAATAGACAGGGCCAGGACTTTCTTT.

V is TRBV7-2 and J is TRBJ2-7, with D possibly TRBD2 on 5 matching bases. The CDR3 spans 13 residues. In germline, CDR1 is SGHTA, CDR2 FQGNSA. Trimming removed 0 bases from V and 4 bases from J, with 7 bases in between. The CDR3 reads CASSLAGRYEQYF. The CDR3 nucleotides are TGTGCCAGCAGCTTAGCGGGGAGATACGAGCAGTACTTC.

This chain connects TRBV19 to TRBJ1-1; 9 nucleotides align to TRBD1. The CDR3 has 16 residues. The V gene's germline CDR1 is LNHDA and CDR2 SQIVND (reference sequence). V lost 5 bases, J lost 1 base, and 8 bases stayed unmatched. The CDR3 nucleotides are TGTGCCAGTAGTGCCCTACAGGGGGCACGGAACACTGAAGCTTTCTTT. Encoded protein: CASSALQGARNTEAFF.

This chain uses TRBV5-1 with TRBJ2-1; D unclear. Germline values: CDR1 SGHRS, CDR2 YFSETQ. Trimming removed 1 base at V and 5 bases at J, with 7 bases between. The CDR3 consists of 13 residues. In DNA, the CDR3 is TGCGCCAGCAGCTTGCTAGGTGACAATGAGCAGTTCTTC. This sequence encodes CASSLLGDNEQFF.

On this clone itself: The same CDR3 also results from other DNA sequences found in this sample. CDR3: CASSSGLQETQYF. The CDR3 nucleotides are TGCGCCAGCAGCTCTGGCCTTCAAGAGACCCAGTACTTC. This rearrangement joins TRBV5-1 to TRBJ2-5; D not resolved. The CDR3 covers 13 residues. The germline CDR1 and CDR2 sequences are SGHRS and YFSETQ. The germline V and J ends were trimmed by 3 bases and 2 bases, with 8 bases remaining between them. The full variable domain, its missing parts supplied by reference TRBV5-1 and TRBJ2-5, is KAGVTQTPRYLIKTRGQQVTLSCSPISGHRSVSWYQQTPGQGLQFLFEYFSETQRNKGNFPGRFSGRQFSNSRSEMNVSTLELGDSALYLCASSSGLQETQYFGPGTRLLVL.

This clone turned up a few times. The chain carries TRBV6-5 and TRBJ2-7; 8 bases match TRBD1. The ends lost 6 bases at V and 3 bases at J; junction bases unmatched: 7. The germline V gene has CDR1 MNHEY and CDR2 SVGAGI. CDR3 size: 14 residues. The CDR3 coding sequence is TGTGCCAGCAGCCGGGGACAGGTTGTCTACGAGCAGTACTTC. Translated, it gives CASSRGQVVYEQYF.

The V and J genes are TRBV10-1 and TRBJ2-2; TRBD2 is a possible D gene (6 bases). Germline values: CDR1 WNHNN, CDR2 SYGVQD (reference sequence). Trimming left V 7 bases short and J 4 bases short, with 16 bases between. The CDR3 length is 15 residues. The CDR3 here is CASTSAGEGTGELFF. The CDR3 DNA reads TGCGCCAGCACGTCAGCGGGTGAGGGCACCGGGGAGCTGTTTTTT.

This CDR3 reads CASSLGQNYEQYF. CDR3 DNA sequence: TGTGCCAGCAGTTTAGGACAGAACTACGAGCAGTACTTC. The V call is TRBV6-6, the J call TRBJ2-7, with D perhaps matching TRBD1 (6 bases). The CDR3 length is 13 residues. V gave up 4 bases and J gave up 3 bases, with 10 bases separating them. The germline V gene encodes CDR1 MNHNY and CDR2 SVGAGI (reference sequence).

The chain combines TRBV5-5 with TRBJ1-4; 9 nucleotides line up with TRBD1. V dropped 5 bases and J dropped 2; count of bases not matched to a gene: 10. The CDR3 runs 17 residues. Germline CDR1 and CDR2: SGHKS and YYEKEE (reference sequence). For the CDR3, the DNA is TGTGCCAGCAGTTCCAGACAGGGGGTGAGGACTAATGAAAAACTGTTTTTT. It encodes CASSSRQGVRTNEKLFF. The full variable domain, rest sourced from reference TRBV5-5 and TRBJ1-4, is DAGVTQSPTHLIKTRGQQVTLRCSPISGHKSVSWYQQVLGQGPQFIFQYYEKEERGRGNFPDRFSARQFPNYSSELNVNALLLGDSALYLCASSSRQGVRTNEKLFFGSGTQLSVL.